This entry lists 26 T cell receptor beta chains sequenced from one sample in a study of T-cell reconstitution after alpha-beta-depleted transplantation in children. A TCRbeta library incorporating unique molecular identifiers was prepared. TCRdb reprocessed the PCR reads via MiXCR and lists one record per CDR3 protein. The profile shows 640,000 or so distinct CDR3 sequences, 16% of them singletons. Sequenced here: PBMCs from the stem cell graft donor, sampled from the stem cell graft. The source of these receptors is a human donor who donated a stem cell graft to a child with acute myeloid leukemia.

In this sample, this clonotype turned up a few times. This sequence joins TRBV7-9 and TRBJ2-2; tentative D call: TRBD1 (5 bases). The CDR3 is made up of 16 amino acids. Germline lookup yields CDR1 SEHNR and CDR2 FQNEAQ (reference sequence). V was pared by 7 bases and J by 0 bases, with 15 bases between. The CDR3 spells CASTPKGQANTGELFF. CDR3 DNA sequence: TGTGCCAGCACCCCCAAGGGGCAGGCGAACACCGGGGAGCTGTTTTTT.

This chain's CDR3 is CSANRDFTDTQYF. As DNA, the CDR3 is TGCAGTGCTAACCGGGACTTCACAGATACGCAGTATTTT. The chain links TRBV20-1 to TRBJ2-3; perhaps TRBD2 as D (6 bases). There are 13 residues in the CDR3. Trimming took off 4 bases at V and 2 bases at J, with 10 bases between the two ends. Per germline, CDR1 DFQATT and CDR2 SNEGSKA (reference sequence).

The genes are TRBV11-2 and TRBJ1-2; TRBD1 agrees at 7 bases. CDR3 length: 15 amino acids. The germline V gene has CDR1 SGHAT and CDR2 FQNNGV. V was pared by 3 bases and J by 5 bases, with 9 bases of the junction left unmatched. CDR3 sequence reads: CASSFSGGRLYGYTF. CDR3 DNA: TGTGCCAGCAGCTTTTCAGGGGGACGGCTATATGGCTACACCTTC.

This clonotype has only a few counts. One junction end disagrees with the germline gene, perhaps due to a read error. The rearrangement joins TRBV5-1 to TRBJ1-1; D perhaps matches TRBD1 (6 bases). The CDR3 length is 15 residues. Per germline, CDR1 SGHRS and CDR2 YFSETQ. The CDR3: CASNLEAGVVTEAFF. The CDR3, as DNA: TGCGCCAGCAACTTGGAAGCAGGGGTAGTCACTGAAGCTTTCTTT. Complete variable domain (other parts from reference TRBV5-1 and TRBJ1-1): KAGVTQTPRYLIKTRGQQVTLSCSPISGHRSVSWYQQTPGQGLQFLFEYFSETQRNKGNFPGRFSGRQFSNSRSEMNVSTLELGDSALYLCASNLEAGVVTEAFFGQGTRLTVV.

This clonotype was observed at least ten times. The chain carries TRBV9 and TRBJ1-1, with 7 bases aligning to TRBD1. The CDR3 is 12 amino acids. From germline, CDR1 is SGDLS and CDR2 YYNGEE. After removal of 4 bases from V and 6 bases from J, the junction contained 3 bases not matched to a gene. The CDR3 DNA follows: TGTGCCAGCAGCATTCAGGGGGCTGAAGCTTTCTTT. It translates to CASSIQGAEAFF.

This clonotype was found a few times. The chain employs TRBV4-3 and TRBJ2-4, with D perhaps given as TRBD1 or TRBD2 (5 bases each). The germline gives CDR1 LGHNA, CDR2 YSLEER. The CDR3 sequence is 14 residues long. V was pared by 0 bases and J by 6 bases, with 9 bases between. This chain's CDR3 is CASSQDGTLNIQYF. The DNA for the CDR3 is TGCGCCAGCAGCCAAGATGGGACCTTAAACATTCAGTACTTC.

This clonotype occurred many times. V usage is TRBV6-2 or TRBV6-3 and J usage is TRBJ2-1; D possibly corresponds to TRBD2 (7 bases). In germline, CDR1 is MNHEY, CDR2 SVGEGT. The V end lost 11 bases, the J end lost 3 bases, and 20 bases lay between the germline ends. CDR3 length equals 15 residues. The CDR3: CALGGRGGRYNEQFF. The CDR3 nucleotides are TGTGCCCTAGGGGGGCGCGGGGGCCGCTACAATGAGCAGTTCTTC.

This clonotype showed up many times. V and J are TRBV20-1 and TRBJ1-5; possibly TRBD1 for D (5 bases). Germline V CDR1 and CDR2: DFQATT, SNEGSKA (reference sequence). With 4 bases removed from V and 4 bases from J, the gap between germline ends came to 14 bases. This CDR3 is built from 14 residues. CDR3 protein: CSATRDSLNQPQHF. CDR3 nucleotide sequence: TGCAGTGCTACCCGAGACAGTCTTAATCAGCCCCAGCATTTT.

This clonotype has only a few counts. The DNA for the CDR3 is TGTGCCAGCAGCTTTTTTGGACCCTACAATGAGCAGTTCTTC. It is translated as CASSFFGPYNEQFF. The chain has TRBV7-9 and TRBJ2-1; no firm D call. This CDR3 is built from 14 residues. CDR1 SEHNR and CDR2 FQNEAQ come from the germline V gene (reference sequence). V lost 3 bases and J 2 bases, leaving 8 bases between the germline ends.

This clonotype was observed at least ten times. The rearrangement uses TRBV20-1 and TRBJ2-2; D unclear. Germline V gene lookup returns CDR1 DFQATT and CDR2 SNEGSKA (reference sequence). The CDR3 consists of 15 residues. Trimming pared 2 bases from V and 0 bases from J, leaving 10 bases between. CDR3 in amino acids: CSARLTFANTGELFF. The DNA for the CDR3 is TGCAGTGCTAGATTAACGTTCGCGAACACCGGGGAGCTGTTTTTT.

This clonotype appeared a few times. The genes are TRBV12-3 or TRBV12-4 and TRBJ2-2; 7 nucleotides line up with TRBD1. V dropped 5 bases and J dropped 3; count of bases not matched to a gene: 12. The CDR3 contains 17 residues. The CDR3 spells CASSQSGTDPHTGELFF. As DNA, the CDR3 is TGTGCCAGCAGTCAAAGTGGGACAGACCCTCACACCGGGGAGCTGTTTTTT.

This clonotype has just a few counts. The DNA of the CDR3 is TGTGCCACCAGCAGAGGTAACCTCCAGGATACGCAGTATTTT. Its translation is CATSRGNLQDTQYF. The J gene is TRBJ2-3, the V gene TRBV15; D ambiguous. V shed 1 base and J shed 6 bases, with 11 bases lying between them. This CDR3 region has 14 residues. CDR1 LNHNV and CDR2 YYDKDF come from the germline V gene (reference sequence).

J is TRBJ1-3 and V is TRBV20-1; D gene ambiguous. This CDR3 contains 12 residues. Germline CDR1 reads DFQATT; CDR2 reads SNEGSKA (reference sequence). V dropped 6 bases and J dropped 2 bases, with 8 bases sitting between them. The CDR3 DNA follows: TGCAGTGCCATCTATCCTGGAAACACCATATATTTT. Translation: CSAIYPGNTIYF.

This clonotype appeared many times. The genes are TRBV11-2 and TRBJ2-1, with D perhaps matching TRBD1 (8 bases). The CDR3 loop spans 15 amino acids. V was clipped by 1 base and J by 5 bases, with 12 bases between them. Germline V lookup: CDR1 SGHAT, CDR2 FQNNGV. The CDR3, as DNA: TGTGCCAGCAGCTTAGCAACAGGGGGGGACAATGAGCAGTTCTTC. Amino acid sequence: CASSLATGGDNEQFF.

This clonotype was seen a few times. The chain links TRBV4-1 to TRBJ2-3, with D perhaps TRBD1 or TRBD2 (5 bases each). Looked up from germline, CDR1 is MGHRA and CDR2 is YSYEKL. The CDR3 runs to 16 residues. V shed 1 base and J shed 4 bases, with 15 bases lying between them. CDR3 sequence: CASSQAGRGAADTQYF. The CDR3 bases are TGCGCCAGCAGCCAAGCAGGGCGAGGGGCCGCAGATACGCAGTATTTT.

This clonotype appeared many times. Since a much larger clone is just one base distant, this may be a read error. CDR3 coding DNA: TGTGCCAGCAGTTTAGTGGATGGCTACACCTTC. Amino acid sequence: CASSLVDGYTF. The chain carries TRBV12-3 or TRBV12-4 and TRBJ1-2; D gene uncertain. V was trimmed by 1 base and J by 6 bases, leaving 3 bases between them. This CDR3 has 11 amino acids.

This clonotype has a count of ten or more. The chain couples TRBV6-1 to TRBJ2-6; possible D gene TRBD1, 6 bases. Germline V CDR1 and CDR2: MNHNS, SASEGT. CDR3 length: 15 residues. V dropped 6 bases and J dropped 2 bases, with 11 bases sitting between them. The CDR3 here is CASSRGQTGANVLTF. In DNA form, the CDR3 reads TGTGCCAGCAGCCGGGGACAAACTGGGGCCAACGTCCTGACTTTC.

This clonotype was counted ten times or more. The chain combines TRBV24-1 with TRBJ2-1; D may be TRBD2 (7 bases). From germline, CDR1 is KGHDR and CDR2 SFDVKD. Trimming removed 5 bases from V and 12 bases from J, with 22 bases in between. This CDR3 region has 15 residues. The CDR3 sequence: CATSAHHSGEGWQFF. The CDR3 nucleotides read TGTGCCACCAGTGCCCACCATTCAGGGGAGGGATGGCAGTTCTTC.

This clonotype has only a few counts. The genes are TRBV28 and TRBJ2-3; no clear D. The germline V gene encodes CDR1 MDHEN and CDR2 SYDVKM. This CDR3 is 15 amino acids long. V lost 3 bases, J lost 1 base, and 11 bases lay in between. This chain's CDR3 is CASSLTPSGTDTQYF. CDR3 coding DNA: TGTGCCAGCAGTTTGACACCCTCGGGCACAGATACGCAGTATTTT.

The chain joins TRBV7-2 to TRBJ2-1; D is unresolved. The germline V gene has CDR1 SGHTA and CDR2 FQGNSA. The CDR3 extends over 14 amino acids. The germline V and J ends were trimmed by 6 bases and 6 bases, with 15 bases remaining between them. The CDR3 sequence: CASRSVLDPNEQFF. The CDR3 DNA follows: TGTGCCAGCAGGTCAGTCCTGGACCCCAATGAGCAGTTCTTC.

The rearrangement links TRBV7-9 to TRBJ1-6; D ambiguous. Trimming left V 5 bases short and J 13 bases short, with 9 bases between. The germline V gene encodes CDR1 SEHNR and CDR2 FQNEAQ (reference sequence). The CDR3 runs to 11 residues. The CDR3 sequence: CASSLSVPLHF. The CDR3 DNA sequence: TGTGCCAGCAGCCTCTCGGTCCCCCTCCACTTT.

This clonotype was seen at least ten times. This sequence joins TRBV20-1 and TRBJ2-3; 9 bases match TRBD2. V lost 4 bases, J lost 2 bases, and 16 bases stayed unmatched. Germline V gene sequence: CDR1 DFQATT, CDR2 SNEGSKA (reference sequence). The CDR3 extends over 18 amino acids. Here the CDR3 reads CSANPLSVAGVFTDTQYF. CDR3 nucleotides: TGCAGTGCTAACCCCCTCTCGGTAGCGGGGGTATTCACAGATACGCAGTATTTT.

This clonotype has more than one count but fewer than ten. The rearrangement uses TRBV13 and TRBJ1-2; maybe TRBD1 (6 bases). The ends were cut back, 1 base at V and 6 bases at J, with 12 bases in the middle. CDR1 is PRHDT and CDR2 is FYEKMQ in the germline V gene (reference sequence). The CDR3 has 14 amino acids. The CDR3 DNA reads as TGTGCCAGCAGCTTAGTTTTCTCAGGGGATGGCTACACCTTC. This encodes CASSLVFSGDGYTF. Using reference TRBV13 and TRBJ1-2 for the parts outside the CDR3, the full variable domain is AAGVIQSPRHLIKEKRETATLKCYPIPRHDTVYWYQQGPGQDPQFLISFYEKMQSDKGSIPDRFSAQQFSDYHSELNMSSLELGDSALYFCASSLVFSGDGYTFGSGTRLTVV.

This clonotype was counted only a few times. The chain uses TRBV20-1 and TRBJ1-5; D might be TRBD1 (5 bases). V was trimmed by 1 base and J by 2 bases, leaving 15 bases between them. Germline V CDR1 and CDR2: DFQATT, SNEGSKA (reference sequence). The CDR3 covers 16 residues. The CDR3 sequence: CSARGQFFFRNQPQHF. The CDR3 DNA follows: TGCAGTGCTAGAGGACAGTTTTTTTTTCGCAATCAGCCCCAGCATTTT.

CDR3 DNA: TGTGCCAGCGCCTCGGGCGGGGGGCTTAACACTGAAGCTTTCTTT. It is translated as CASASGGGLNTEAFF. V usage is TRBV7-3 and J usage is TRBJ1-1, with D perhaps TRBD1 (6 bases). Germline V CDR1 and CDR2: SGHTA, FQGTGA. This CDR3 comprises 15 residues. The germline V and J ends were trimmed by 8 bases and 2 bases, with 18 bases remaining between them.

The sample holds many counts of this clonotype. The rearrangement joins TRBV29-1 to TRBJ1-2; possibly TRBD1 for D (5 bases). Germline CDR1 reads SQVTM; CDR2 reads ANQGSEA. The CDR3 is made up of 12 amino acids. The V end was cut by 7 bases, the J end by 6 bases, with 15 bases between. Here the CDR3 DNA reads TGCAGCGCCTGGGGCTTGGAGGATGGCTACACCTTC. It encodes CSAWGLEDGYTF.